The sequence of this TCR beta chain was determined in a study of T cell repertoires in cytomegalovirus infection. MiXCR, applied by TCRdb to the reads, yields one record per CDR3 protein. The data hold 100,000 to 120,000 distinct CDR3 sequences, with around 30% observed a single time. Study conclusions and caveats: Cumulated frequencies of public TCR beta families served to identify carriers of CMV plus the relevant HLA.

This clonotype was counted between two and nine times. As yet, its antigen is unknown. This CDR3 contains 14 residues. CDR1 is LNHDA, CDR2 SQIVND, per germline (reference sequence). Trimming took 0 bases from V and 2 from J, leaving 5 bases between them. This specimen was CD8+ T cells from cultured PBMCs, taken from culture after CMV antigen stimulation. The receptor comes from a human donor in good health (CMV status not recorded). Some clones in this sample may be carry-over from other donors' samples. The chain couples TRBV19 to TRBJ1-5; no clear D. The CDR3 loop is CASSIDDGNQPQHF. For the CDR3, the DNA is TGTGCCAGTAGTATAGATGATGGCAATCAGCCCCAGCATTTT.